Each of the 32 T cell receptor beta chains below was sequenced from the same sample in a study of Graves' ophthalmopathy and Graves' hyperthyroidism. Transcripts of RNA were the source for amplifying TCR beta CDR3 regions. HTBI primers served in a first-round RT-PCR, which a second-round multiplex PCR followed. TCRdb processed the multiplex PCR reads anew with MiXCR; each CDR3 protein has one entry. This sample has more than 550,000 distinct CDR3 sequences, with roughly 41% found just once. The sequencing sample was made of peripheral blood. The receptors shown here come from an adult man with Graves' ophthalmopathy.

The chain recombines TRBV29-1 with TRBJ1-2; no clear D. Germline CDR1 SQVTM, CDR2 ANQGSEA. V shed 6 bases and J shed 4 bases, with 12 bases lying between them. The CDR3 runs to 12 residues. The CDR3 DNA is TGCAGCGTACCCAGGAGGGCCTATGGCTACACCTTC. Protein product: CSVPRRAYGYTF.

The rearrangement uses TRBV10-3 and TRBJ1-2; 7 nucleotides agree with TRBD1. This CDR3 comprises 16 residues. J was trimmed by 2 bases and V by 3 bases; bases with no gene match: 9. Per germline, CDR1 ENHRY and CDR2 SYGVKD. In DNA, the CDR3 is TGTGCCATCAGTGACTACCGACCGGGACAGAACTATGGCTACACCTTC. Amino acids: CAISDYRPGQNYGYTF.

This clonotype was seen a few times. This rearrangement joins TRBV20-1 to TRBJ2-7; 8 nucleotides line up with TRBD2. With 1 base clipped from V and 4 bases from J, the junction kept 6 bases outside the gene matches. This CDR3 has 14 residues. The germline V gene has CDR1 DFQATT and CDR2 SNEGSKA (reference sequence). The CDR3 spells CSARGQAGVYEQYF. CDR3 in DNA: TGCAGTGCTAGAGGCCAAGCGGGAGTATACGAGCAGTACTTC.

The sample holds many counts of this clonotype. The V gene is TRBV29-1, the J gene TRBJ2-5; D gene uncertain. Germline loops: CDR1 SQVTM, CDR2 ANQGSEA. The V end was cut by 4 bases, the J end by 5 bases, with 5 bases between. The CDR3 is 10 amino acids. CDR3 loop: CSVAEETQYF. The CDR3 DNA reads as TGCAGCGTTGCTGAGGAGACCCAGTACTTC.

Points on this clonotype: At one boundary the junction diverges from the germline segment, which might be a read error. The rearrangement uses TRBV4-1 and TRBJ2-5, with D possibly being TRBD1 or TRBD2 (6 bases each). Germline V gene sequence: CDR1 MGHRA, CDR2 YSYEKL. CDR3 length: 18 amino acids. The CDR3 sequence: CASSQRTSWGAIQETQYF. The CDR3 DNA reads TGTGCCAGCAGCCAACGGACGTCGTGGGGGGCTATCCAAGAGACCCAGTACTTC.

V and J are TRBV5-1 and TRBJ2-7; TRBD2 matches 8 bases. This CDR3 comprises 17 residues. V shed 0 bases and J 4 bases; nucleotides not matched to a gene: 12. Looked up from germline, CDR1 is SGHRS and CDR2 is YFSETQ. As DNA, the CDR3 is TGCGCCAGCAGCTTGGCAGCGGGACTAGTTCATCGATACGAGCAGTACTTC. Translation gives CASSLAAGLVHRYEQYF. Combining the CDR3 with reference TRBV5-1 and TRBJ2-7 gives the whole variable domain KAGVTQTPRYLIKTRGQQVTLSCSPISGHRSVSWYQQTPGQGLQFLFEYFSETQRNKGNFPGRFSGRQFSNSRSEMNVSTLELGDSALYLCASSLAAGLVHRYEQYFGPGTRLTVT.

To note about this clonotype: At one boundary the junction diverges from the germline segment, which might be a read error. The gene calls are TRBV10-2 and TRBJ1-2, with 8 bases that match TRBD1. The CDR3 is made up of 15 amino acids. CDR1 and CDR2 from the germline V gene are WSHSY and SAAADI. CDR3 in amino acids: CASSSRSGQAYGYTF. CDR3 bases: TGTGCCAGCAGCTCGCGGTCGGGACAGGCGTATGGCTACACCTTC.

The table lists this clonotype with many counts. Its ends do not fully match the called genes, so a read error is possible. The chain has TRBV7-7 and TRBJ2-5; 8 bases are shared with TRBD1. Germline lookup yields CDR1 SSHAT and CDR2 FNYEAQ (reference sequence). CDR3 length equals 16 residues. The CDR3 spells CASSPHDRGQQETQYF. The CDR3 DNA is TGTGCTAGCAGCCCGCACGACAGGGGTCAACAAGAGACCCAGTACTTC.

This clonotype came up a few times. The gene calls are TRBV12-3 or TRBV12-4 and TRBJ1-5, with 7 bases aligning to TRBD1. V lost 7 bases and J lost 4; bases outside the gene matches: 7. The CDR3 has 14 residues. CDR3 loop: CASTENRGNQPQHF. The CDR3 bases are TGTGCCAGCACCGAGAACAGGGGTAATCAGCCCCAGCATTTT.

The chain links TRBV6-6 to TRBJ1-5, with D maybe TRBD1 (6 bases). Germline V gene data show CDR1 as MNHNY and CDR2 as SVGAGI (reference sequence). CDR3 size: 16 residues. The germline V and J ends were trimmed by 1 base and 0 bases, with 10 bases remaining between them. CDR3 sequence: CASSYLGHYSNQPQHF. The CDR3 DNA follows: TGTGCCAGCAGTTACTTGGGACACTATAGCAATCAGCCCCAGCATTTT.

This clonotype was seen a single time. J is TRBJ2-5 and V is TRBV15, with D tentatively TRBD2 (6 bases). CDR3 length: 15 amino acids. The germline V and J ends were trimmed by 3 bases and 9 bases, with 20 bases remaining between them. In germline, CDR1 is LNHNV, CDR2 YYDKDF (reference sequence). The CDR3 loop is CATSSEPPGSGPQYF. DNA for the CDR3: TGTGCCACCAGCAGTGAACCTCCGGGTAGCGGCCCCCAGTACTTC.

This clonotype was seen at least ten times. The J gene is TRBJ2-7, the V gene TRBV7-8; D is undetermined. The germline CDR1 and CDR2 sequences are SGHVS and FQNEAQ. The length of the CDR3 is 13 residues. Trimming shortened V by 3 bases and J by 2 bases, and 8 bases separated the two germline ends. DNA of the CDR3: TGTGCCAGCAGCTTTAGTGGAGCCTACGAGCAGTACTTC. This translates into CASSFSGAYEQYF.

V usage is TRBV29-1 and J usage is TRBJ1-2; D gene unclear. Germline V lookup: CDR1 SQVTM, CDR2 ANQGSEA. This CDR3 comprises 13 residues. CDR3 amino acids: CVVESLRNYGYTF. CDR3 sequence (DNA): TGCGTCGTCGAGTCGCTTCGAAACTATGGCTACACCTTC.

The sample holds many counts of this clonotype. This sequence joins TRBV29-1 and TRBJ2-7, with D possibly being TRBD1 (5 bases). V was trimmed by 4 bases and J by 2 bases, leaving 9 bases between them. From germline, CDR1 is SQVTM and CDR2 ANQGSEA. The CDR3 is 12 amino acids. CDR3 sequence: CSVVDRTYEQYF. The CDR3 nucleotides read TGCAGCGTTGTTGACAGAACCTACGAGCAGTACTTC.

This clonotype was seen ten or more times. This sequence joins TRBV2 and TRBJ2-5; 11 positions agree with TRBD1. The CDR3 runs to 14 residues. Germline CDR1 reads SNHLY; CDR2 reads FYNNEI. V was pared by 9 bases and J by 1 base, with 4 bases of the junction left unmatched. This CDR3 is CARSGTGGQETQYF. The CDR3 coding sequence is TGTGCCAGATCCGGGACAGGGGGCCAAGAGACCCAGTACTTC.

This clonotype was picked up a small number of times. The chain is built from TRBV7-2 and TRBJ2-2, with TRBD2 matching over 11 bases. This CDR3 is built from 16 residues. Germline assignment: CDR1 SGHTA and CDR2 FQGNSA. After removal of 4 bases from V and 3 bases from J, the junction contained 4 bases not matched to a gene. CDR3 nucleotides: TGTGCCAGCAGCTCCCTAGCGGGAGGAGACACCGGGGAGCTGTTTTTT. Translation: CASSSLAGGDTGELFF.

This clonotype was recorded at least ten times. This chain uses TRBV15 with TRBJ1-3; D gene unclear. V shed 2 bases and J shed 0 bases, with 11 bases lying between them. CDR3 length equals 16 residues. Germline-derived CDR1 and CDR2 are LNHNV and YYDKDF (reference sequence). The CDR3 DNA reads TGTGCCACCAGCAGACCTACGCTTAGCTCTGGAAACACCATATATTTT. This codes for CATSRPTLSSGNTIYF.

This clonotype was found once. The gene calls are TRBV5-1 and TRBJ2-2, with D hard to call. This CDR3 is built from 12 residues. Trimming left V 3 bases short and J 7 bases short, with 7 bases between. Germline loops: CDR1 SGHRS, CDR2 YFSETQ. Here the CDR3 reads CASSWGVGELFF. In DNA form, the CDR3 reads TGCGCCAGCAGCTGGGGTGTCGGGGAGCTGTTTTTT.

This sequence joins TRBV19 and TRBJ1-5, with D unclear. Germline V CDR1 and CDR2: LNHDA, SQIVND (reference sequence). This CDR3 is 14 amino acids long. Trimming removed 5 bases at V and 5 bases at J, with 13 bases between. This CDR3 is CASSPLSLDQPQHF. CDR3 nucleotides: TGTGCCAGTAGTCCTCTCTCACTAGATCAGCCCCAGCATTTT. Variable domain in full (rest from reference TRBV19 and TRBJ1-5): DGGITQSPKYLFRKEGQNVTLSCEQNLNHDAMYWYRQDPGQGLRLIYYSQIVNDFQKGDIAEGYSVSREKKESFPLTVTSAQKNPTAFYLCASSPLSLDQPQHFGDGTRLSIL.

This clonotype appeared many times. This chain links TRBV5-1 with TRBJ2-6; no clear D gene. The germline gives CDR1 SGHRS, CDR2 YFSETQ. CDR3 length: 15 residues. Trimming stripped 5 bases from V and 1 base from J, with 10 bases between. The CDR3 sequence is CASRQDSSGANVLTF. CDR3 sequence (DNA): TGCGCCAGCAGGCAGGATTCATCTGGGGCCAACGTCCTGACTTTC.

This clonotype was counted many times. The gene calls are TRBV2 and TRBJ1-1; D remains unclear. V gave up 4 bases and J gave up 10 bases, with 7 bases separating them. This CDR3 contains 10 residues. Germline CDR1 SNHLY, CDR2 FYNNEI. This CDR3 reads CASSGRVAFF. The CDR3 DNA sequence: TGTGCCAGCAGTGGAAGGGTAGCTTTCTTT.

V usage is TRBV7-6 and J usage is TRBJ1-6; unclear D gene. This CDR3 contains 14 residues. Germline CDR1 and CDR2: SGHVS and FNYEAQ. V gave up 5 bases and J gave up 2 bases, with 7 bases separating them. CDR3 sequence reads: CASSHRAYNSPLHF. CDR3 coding DNA: TGTGCCAGCAGCCACCGGGCCTATAATTCACCCCTCCACTTT. Full variable domain (outside the CDR3, taken from reference TRBV7-6 and TRBJ1-6): GAGVSQSPRYKVTKRGQDVALRCDPISGHVSLYWYRQALGQGPEFLTYFNYEAQQDKSGLPNDRFSAERPEGSISTLTIQRTEQRDSAMYRCASSHRAYNSPLHFGNGTRLTVT.

This clonotype was observed at least ten times. This chain links TRBV7-3 with TRBJ1-2; 10 bases map to TRBD1. Germline loops: CDR1 SGHTA, CDR2 FQGTGA. The CDR3 is 15 residues long. V shed 5 bases, J shed 3 bases, and the junction held 6 bases outside the gene matches. Written as DNA, the CDR3 is TGTGCCAGCAGCCCGACCGGGACAGGGGACTATGGCTACACCTTC. Protein: CASSPTGTGDYGYTF.

The chain links TRBV29-1 to TRBJ1-2; 7 bases match TRBD1. V dropped 7 bases and J dropped 6; count of bases not matched to a gene: 8. The CDR3 extends over 12 amino acids. Germline V gives CDR1 SQVTM, CDR2 ANQGSEA. CDR3 loop: CSAQGPADGYTF. The CDR3 region has the DNA TGCAGCGCACAGGGGCCAGCGGATGGCTACACCTTC.

The chain combines TRBV5-1 with TRBJ2-2; no clear D. The germline V and J ends were trimmed by 5 bases and 8 bases, with 19 bases remaining between them. Germline assignment: CDR1 SGHRS and CDR2 YFSETQ. There are 15 residues in the CDR3. The CDR3 sequence is CASRGLQATGGELFF. CDR3 in DNA: TGCGCCAGCAGGGGCCTACAAGCCACCGGGGGGGAGCTGTTTTTT. The whole variable domain, remainder taken from reference TRBV5-1 and TRBJ2-2, is KAGVTQTPRYLIKTRGQQVTLSCSPISGHRSVSWYQQTPGQGLQFLFEYFSETQRNKGNFPGRFSGRQFSNSRSEMNVSTLELGDSALYLCASRGLQATGGELFFGEGSRLTVL.

This clonotype showed up many times. The V and J genes are TRBV19 and TRBJ2-2, with 8 bases fitting TRBD2. This CDR3 is 16 amino acids long. The trim removed 6 bases at V and 7 bases at J, leaving 13 bases unmatched. Germline CDR1 reads LNHDA; CDR2 reads SQIVND (reference sequence). The CDR3 loop reads CASSPSVREVFGELFF. The CDR3 DNA reads as TGTGCCAGTAGCCCCTCGGTGCGGGAGGTGTTCGGGGAGCTGTTTTTT.

CDR3 bases: TGCGCCAGCAGCCAAGATGCCAGGATGAGCTCCTACGAGCAGTACTTC. This encodes CASSQDARMSSYEQYF. V gene TRBV4-1 combines with J gene TRBJ2-7; D remains unclear. The CDR3 contains 16 residues. The ends were cut back, 0 bases at V and 0 bases at J, with 12 bases in the middle. Germline V gene sequence: CDR1 MGHRA, CDR2 YSYEKL.

On this clonotype: This likely comes from a read error, as the CDR3 has no conserved phenylalanine or tryptophan at its end. The chain couples TRBV10-3 to TRBJ2-7, with D perhaps TRBD1 or TRBD2 (6 bases each). Germline-derived CDR1 and CDR2 are ENHRY and SYGVKD. The length of the CDR3 is 16 residues. Trimming stripped 10 bases from V and 2 bases from J, with 24 bases between. In DNA form, the CDR3 reads TGTGCCAGCGGTCCGCTAGCGCATAAGGGGGCCTACGAGCAGTACCTC. This encodes CASGPLAHKGAYEQYL.

The chain links TRBV12-3 or TRBV12-4 to TRBJ1-5; perhaps TRBD1 as D (5 bases). The CDR3 contains 17 residues. Deletions cut 4 bases from V and 1 base from J, with 17 bases between. The CDR3 is CASSSSTGDSSNQPQHF. In nucleotides, the CDR3 is TGTGCCAGCAGTTCAAGTACCGGGGACTCGAGCAATCAGCCCCAGCATTTT.

As DNA, the CDR3 is TGTGCTAGTGGTTTGGTAGGTCTAGCGGCCGGGGAGCTGTTTTTT. It encodes CASGLVGLAAGELFF. The J gene is TRBJ2-2, the V gene TRBV12-5; 7 bases map to TRBD2. After removal of 0 bases from V and 6 bases from J, the junction contained 4 bases not matched to a gene. Germline values: CDR1 LGHNT, CDR2 FRNRAP. This CDR3 comprises 15 residues.

A few counts support this clonotype. CDR3 in DNA: TGTGCCACCAGCAGAGGGGGACTAGCCCTTGAGCAGTACTTC. It encodes CATSRGGLALEQYF. The chain uses TRBV15 and TRBJ2-7; TRBD2 matches at 9 bases. Germline lookup yields CDR1 LNHNV and CDR2 YYDKDF (reference sequence). V dropped 1 base and J dropped 7; count of bases not matched to a gene: 5. The CDR3 is 14 residues long. Filled out from reference TRBV15 and TRBJ2-7, the complete variable domain reads DAMVIQNPRYQVTQFGKPVTLSCSQTLNHNVMYWYQQKSSQAPKLLFHYYDKDFNNEADTPDNFQSRRPNTSFCFLDIRSPGLGDTAMYLCATSRGGLALEQYFGPGTRLTVT.

This clonotype was seen at least ten times. V usage is TRBV12-3 or TRBV12-4 and J usage is TRBJ2-5, with a tentative D call TRBD1 (6 bases). The CDR3 covers 12 residues. The V end was cut by 7 bases, the J end by 2 bases, with 8 bases between. The CDR3 nucleotides read TGTGCCAGCAAAGGACAGCAAGAGACCCAGTACTTC. Translating gives CASKGQQETQYF.